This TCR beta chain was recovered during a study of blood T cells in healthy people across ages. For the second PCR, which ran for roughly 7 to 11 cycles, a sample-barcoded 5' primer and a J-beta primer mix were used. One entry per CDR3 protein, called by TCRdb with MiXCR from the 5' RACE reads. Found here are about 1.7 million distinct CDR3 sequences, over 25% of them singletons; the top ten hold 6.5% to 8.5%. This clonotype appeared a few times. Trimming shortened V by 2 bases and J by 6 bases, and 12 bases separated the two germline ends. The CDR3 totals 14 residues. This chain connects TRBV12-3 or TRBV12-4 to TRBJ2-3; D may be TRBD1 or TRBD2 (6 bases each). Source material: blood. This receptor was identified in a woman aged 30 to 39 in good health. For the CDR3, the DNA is TGTGCCAGCAGTTTATGGGGGGCCGGGGATACGCAGTATTTT. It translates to CASSLWGAGDTQYF.